This T cell receptor (beta chain) comes out of a study of blood T cells in healthy people across ages. The CDR3 is 15 amino acids. Per germline, CDR1 MNHEY and CDR2 SVGEGT. Points from the study as a whole: Shifts in expanded clonotypes may have been confounded by donor CMV status, which was unknown.

PCR was performed a second time for roughly 7 to 11 cycles using a sample-barcoded 5' primer and a J-beta primer mix. Each CDR3 protein is one row after TCRdb ran MiXCR on the 5' RACE reads. The sample lists 1.5 million to 2 million distinct CDR3 sequences; roughly 49% were seen once. Caucasian individuals from Russia who were healthy and aged roughly 6 to 100 acted as donors. Total RNA was extracted at no less than 6 micrograms per sample. In this sample, this clonotype turned up once. Its antigen is still unknown. The junction shows a germline mismatch at one end, possibly a read error. The genes are TRBV6-2 or TRBV6-3 and TRBJ2-5; D is possibly TRBD2 (6 bases). The receptor's source is a middle-aged woman in good health. The sequenced material came from blood. The CDR3 nucleotides read TGTGCTAGCAGTTACATCGGCGGGGCAAACAATGAACAGTACTTC. This sequence encodes CASSYIGGANNEQYF.